The sequence of this T cell receptor beta chain was determined in a study of beta chain features in type 1 diabetes. The study reverse transcribed the entire isolated RNA, so it sequenced expressed TCRB transcripts. Method: immunoSEQ multiplex PCR; TCRdb's copy keeps in-frame clones and lacks some. Seen here are approximately 260,000 clones, roughly 21% observed once, and the top ten hold roughly 0.028%. This clone was found a few times. Its antigen is currently unknown. Germline loops: CDR1 DFQATT, CDR2 SNEGSKA (reference sequence). The CDR3 spans 10 residues. V lost 5 bases, J lost 5 bases, and 5 bases lay in between. General study results and limits: There was a moderate but significant shortening of TCRB CDR3s in all four CD4+ subsets of Type 1 diabetes patients.

The sequence was collected from a middle-aged woman with type 1 diabetes. The sequenced sample was naive CD4+ T cells from blood. This chain links TRBV20-1 with TRBJ2-3; D unclear. CDR3 amino acids: CSAPLDTQYF. In DNA form, the CDR3 reads TGCAGTGCTCCTCTAGATACGCAGTATTTT.